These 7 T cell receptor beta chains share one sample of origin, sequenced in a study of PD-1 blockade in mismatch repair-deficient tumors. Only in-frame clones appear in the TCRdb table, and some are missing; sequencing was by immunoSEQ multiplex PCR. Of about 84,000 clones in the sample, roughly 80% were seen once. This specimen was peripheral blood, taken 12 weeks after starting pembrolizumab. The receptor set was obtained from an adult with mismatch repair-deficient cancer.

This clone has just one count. The CDR3 bases are TGTGCCAGCAGTCTTGACTTCTCAGATACGCAGTATTTT. Its translation: CASSLDFSDTQYF. The chain has TRBV6-5 and TRBJ2-3, with D uncertain. With 5 bases removed from V and 4 bases from J, the gap between germline ends came to 10 bases. Germline CDR1 reads MNHEY; CDR2 reads SVGAGI. The CDR3 sequence is 13 residues long.

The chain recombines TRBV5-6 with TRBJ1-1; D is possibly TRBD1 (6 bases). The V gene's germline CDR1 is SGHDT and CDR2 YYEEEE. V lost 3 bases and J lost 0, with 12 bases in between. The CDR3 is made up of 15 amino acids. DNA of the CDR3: TGTGCCAGCAGCTCCGGACAGATCATGAACACTGAAGCTTTCTTT. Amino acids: CASSSGQIMNTEAFF.

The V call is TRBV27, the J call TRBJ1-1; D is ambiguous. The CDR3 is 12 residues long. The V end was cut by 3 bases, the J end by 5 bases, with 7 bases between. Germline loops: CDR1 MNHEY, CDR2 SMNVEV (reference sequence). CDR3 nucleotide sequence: TGTGCCAGCAGTTTGGGTGATACTGAAGCTTTCTTT. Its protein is CASSLGDTEAFF.

CDR3 DNA sequence: TGTGCCAGCAGCCCCGTCGGTTCCTACGAGCAGTACTTC. Amino acid sequence: CASSPVGSYEQYF. The V call is TRBV5-5, the J call TRBJ2-7; D not certain. The CDR3 consists of 13 residues. The germline V gene encodes CDR1 SGHKS and CDR2 YYEKEE (reference sequence). Trimming stripped 4 bases from V and 1 base from J, with 9 bases between.

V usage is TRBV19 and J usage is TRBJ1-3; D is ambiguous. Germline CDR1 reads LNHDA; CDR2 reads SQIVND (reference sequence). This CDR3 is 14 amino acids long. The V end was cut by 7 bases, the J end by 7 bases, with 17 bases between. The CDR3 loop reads CASTPPSGGNTIYF. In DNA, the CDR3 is TGTGCCAGTACACCGCCATCCGGTGGCAACACCATATATTTT.

The CDR3 sequence: CASSQGSSGSMYTGELFF. In DNA, the CDR3 is TGTGCCAGCAGCCAAGGTTCTAGCGGGAGTATGTACACCGGGGAGCTGTTTTTT. The gene calls are TRBV4-2 and TRBJ2-2, with 10 bases that match TRBD2. Germline V CDR1 and CDR2: LGHNA, YNFKEQ. The CDR3 spans 18 residues. Germline trimming cut 1 base from V and 3 bases from J; bases unmatched to any gene: 8.

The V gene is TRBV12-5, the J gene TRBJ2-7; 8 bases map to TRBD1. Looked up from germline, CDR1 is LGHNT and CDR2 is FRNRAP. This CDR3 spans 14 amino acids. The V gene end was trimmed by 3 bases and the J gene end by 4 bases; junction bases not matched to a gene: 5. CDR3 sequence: CASGFATGGYEQYF. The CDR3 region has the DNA TGTGCTAGTGGTTTTGCCACAGGGGGGTACGAGCAGTACTTC.